Each of the 7 T cell receptor beta chains below was sequenced from the same sample in a study of metastatic and nonmetastatic thyroid tumors. There were no patients who had received any treatment before thyroid surgery. TCRdb reanalyzed the PCR reads with MiXCR. This sample has about 17,000 clones, with 25% to 30% found just once. Source material: tumor tissue. The receptors derive from a female donor with papillary thyroid cancer or a benign thyroid nodule (not recorded which). Some clones in this sample may be carry-over from other donors' samples.

J is TRBJ2-7 and V is TRBV6-2 or TRBV6-3, with no clear D. The CDR3 is made up of 14 amino acids. The V end was cut by 5 bases, the J end by 0 bases, with 11 bases between. Per germline, CDR1 MNHEY and CDR2 SVGEGT. CDR3 sequence: CASSREGPSYEQYF. Written as DNA, the CDR3 is TGTGCCAGCAGTAGAGAAGGTCCCTCCTACGAGCAGTACTTC.

The chain recombines TRBV10-2 with TRBJ2-5; D is tentatively TRBD1 or TRBD2 (6 bases each). The CDR3 contains 15 residues. Trimming took off 0 bases at V and 5 bases at J, with 13 bases between the two ends. Per germline, CDR1 WSHSY and CDR2 SAAADI. The CDR3 DNA sequence: TGCGCCAGCAGTGAGTCGACTCGGGGGCGGGAGACCCAGTACTTC. The encoded protein is CASSESTRGRETQYF.

The V gene is TRBV19, the J gene TRBJ1-5, with 9 bases matching TRBD1. Trimming cost V 1 base and J 1 base; bases outside gene matches: 5. The CDR3 has 17 amino acids. CDR1 and CDR2 from the germline V gene are LNHDA and SQIVND (reference sequence). This chain's CDR3 is CASSIVYRGLSNQPQHF. CDR3 in DNA: TGTGCCAGTAGTATAGTTTACAGGGGGCTGAGCAATCAGCCCCAGCATTTT.

In this sample, this clone turned up a few times. This chain connects TRBV20-1 to TRBJ2-7; 15 bases agree with TRBD2. CDR3 size: 15 residues. J gave up 2 bases and V 5 bases, and 4 bases lay outside the gene matches. Germline values: CDR1 DFQATT, CDR2 SNEGSKA (reference sequence). The CDR3 DNA sequence: TGCAGTGCTCTTTGGACTAGCGGGAGGGCCTACGAGCAGTACTTC. It translates to CSALWTSGRAYEQYF.

Remarks on this clone: Mismatch with germline at one junction end may stem from a read error. The V gene is TRBV15, the J gene TRBJ2-6; a weak D match, TRBD1 (6 bases). Per the germline V gene, CDR1 is LNHNV and CDR2 is YYDKDF (reference sequence). CDR3 length equals 15 residues. The CDR3 DNA follows: TGTGCCATCAGCCGGACAGCCTCTGGGTCCAACGTCCCGACTTTC. This codes for CAISRTASGSNVPTF.

This chain uses TRBV3-1 with TRBJ2-7, with D unresolved. The CDR3 length is 16 residues. From germline, CDR1 is LGHDT and CDR2 YNNKEL (reference sequence). The V end was cut by 0 bases, the J end by 0 bases, with 12 bases between. The CDR3 DNA sequence: TGTGCCAGCAGCCAAGATCTCGTTACCAGCTCCTACGAGCAGTACTTC. Translated, it gives CASSQDLVTSSYEQYF.

Points on this clone: Since a much larger clone is just one base distant, this may be a read error. The V gene is TRBV6-1, the J gene TRBJ2-3; D ambiguous. Germline CDR1 reads MNHNS; CDR2 reads SASEGT. The CDR3 consists of 14 residues. CDR3 bases: TGTGCCAGCAGTGAAACAGTGATCCCAGACACGCAGTATTTT. As protein: CASSETVIPDTQYF.